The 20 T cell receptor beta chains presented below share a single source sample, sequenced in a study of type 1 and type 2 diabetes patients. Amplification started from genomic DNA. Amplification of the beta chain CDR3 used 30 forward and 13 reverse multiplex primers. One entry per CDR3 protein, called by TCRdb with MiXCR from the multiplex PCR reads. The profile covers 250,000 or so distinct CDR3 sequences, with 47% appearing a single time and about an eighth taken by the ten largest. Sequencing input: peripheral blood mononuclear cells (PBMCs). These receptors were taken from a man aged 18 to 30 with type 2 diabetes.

DNA for the CDR3: TGTGCCAGCAGGGGGCTTAGTGGGGAGACCCAGTACTTC. It translates to CASRGLSGETQYF. This rearrangement joins TRBV2 to TRBJ2-5; weak D call: TRBD1 (5 bases). Germline lookup yields CDR1 SNHLY and CDR2 FYNNEI. This CDR3 region has 13 residues. Trimming shortened V by 6 bases and J by 5 bases, and 13 bases separated the two germline ends.

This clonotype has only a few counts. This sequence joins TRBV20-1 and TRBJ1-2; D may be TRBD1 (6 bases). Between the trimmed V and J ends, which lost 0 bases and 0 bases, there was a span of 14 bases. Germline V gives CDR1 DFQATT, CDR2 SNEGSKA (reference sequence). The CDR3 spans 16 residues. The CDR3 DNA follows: TGCAGTGCTAGAGAGGGACACCCCCTAGCTAACTATGGCTACACCTTC. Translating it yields CSAREGHPLANYGYTF.

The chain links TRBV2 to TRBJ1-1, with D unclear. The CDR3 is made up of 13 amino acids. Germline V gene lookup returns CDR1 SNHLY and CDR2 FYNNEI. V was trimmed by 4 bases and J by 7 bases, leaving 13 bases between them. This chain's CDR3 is CASSVRERLEAFF. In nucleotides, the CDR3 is TGTGCCAGCAGTGTCCGGGAACGACTTGAAGCTTTCTTT.

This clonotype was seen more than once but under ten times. The CDR3 DNA reads TGCAGTGCTAGCCCCTTTAATGGCTACACCTTC. Translated, it gives CSASPFNGYTF. The chain is built from TRBV20-1 and TRBJ1-2; no reliable D call. Trimming took off 3 bases at V and 6 bases at J, with 8 bases between the two ends. This CDR3 spans 11 amino acids. Germline V gives CDR1 DFQATT, CDR2 SNEGSKA (reference sequence).

The CDR3 DNA follows: TGCGCCAGCAGTGAGGGGAGGGTAGCGGACCGCACAGATACGCAGTATTTT. Encoded protein: CASSEGRVADRTDTQYF. The rearrangement joins TRBV10-2 to TRBJ2-3; 7 positions match TRBD2. This CDR3 comprises 17 residues. Germline assignment: CDR1 WSHSY and CDR2 SAAADI. The J segment lost 1 base and the V segment lost 2 bases, leaving 9 bases of the junction unmatched.

Written as DNA, the CDR3 is TGTGCCAGTTGCTTTGGGACCTGGCCGGTCGAGACCCAGTACTTC. Translated, it gives CASCFGTWPVETQYF. J is TRBJ2-5 and V is TRBV11-3; D may correspond to TRBD1 or TRBD2 (5 bases each). From germline, CDR1 is SGHNT and CDR2 YENEEA. V was clipped by 9 bases and J by 5 bases, with 22 bases between them. This CDR3 region has 15 residues.

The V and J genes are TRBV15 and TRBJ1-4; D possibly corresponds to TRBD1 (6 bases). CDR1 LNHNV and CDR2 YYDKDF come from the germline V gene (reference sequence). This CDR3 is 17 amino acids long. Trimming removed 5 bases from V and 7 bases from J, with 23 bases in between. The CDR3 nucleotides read TGTGCCACCAGCGGGGAGCCAGGCAGGGGAATTGGTGAAAAACTGTTTTTT. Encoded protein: CATSGEPGRGIGEKLFF.

CDR3 residues: CAIGQETQYF. The CDR3 DNA reads TGTGCCATCGGGCAGGAGACCCAGTACTTC. The V and J genes are TRBV10-3 and TRBJ2-5, with D unresolved. CDR1 ENHRY and CDR2 SYGVKD come from the germline V gene. This CDR3 is built from 10 residues. V was clipped by 8 bases and J by 5 bases, with 6 bases between them.

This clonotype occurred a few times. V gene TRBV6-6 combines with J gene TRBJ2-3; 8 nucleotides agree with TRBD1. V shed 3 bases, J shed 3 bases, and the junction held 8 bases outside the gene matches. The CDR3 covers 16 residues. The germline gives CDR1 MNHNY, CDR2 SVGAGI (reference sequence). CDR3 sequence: CASSYRTGLRTDTQYF. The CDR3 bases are TGTGCCAGCAGTTATAGGACAGGGTTGAGGACAGATACGCAGTATTTT.

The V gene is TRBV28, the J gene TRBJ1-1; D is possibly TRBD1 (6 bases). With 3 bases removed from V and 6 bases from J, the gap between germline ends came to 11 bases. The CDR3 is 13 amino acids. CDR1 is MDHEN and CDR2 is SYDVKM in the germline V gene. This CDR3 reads CASSFRGIPEAFF. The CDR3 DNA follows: TGTGCCAGCAGTTTTAGGGGGATACCTGAAGCTTTCTTT.

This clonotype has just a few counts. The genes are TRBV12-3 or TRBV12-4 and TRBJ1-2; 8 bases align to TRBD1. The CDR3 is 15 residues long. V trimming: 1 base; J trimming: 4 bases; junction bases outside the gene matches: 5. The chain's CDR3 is CASSLGTGYGYGYTF. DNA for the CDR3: TGTGCCAGCAGTTTAGGGACAGGGTACGGCTATGGCTACACCTTC.

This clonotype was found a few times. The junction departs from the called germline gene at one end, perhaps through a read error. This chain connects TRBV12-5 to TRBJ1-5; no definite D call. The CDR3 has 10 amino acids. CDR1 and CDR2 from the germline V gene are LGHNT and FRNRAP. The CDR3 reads CASGSLTPDF. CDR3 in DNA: TGTGCTAGTGGTTCCTTGACACCCGATTTT.

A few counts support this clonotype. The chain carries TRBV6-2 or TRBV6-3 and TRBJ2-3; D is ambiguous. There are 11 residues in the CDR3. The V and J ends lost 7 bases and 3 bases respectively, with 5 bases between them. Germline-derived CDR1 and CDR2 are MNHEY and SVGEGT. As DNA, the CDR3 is TGTGCCAGCACTGGGACAGATACGCAGTATTTT. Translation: CASTGTDTQYF.

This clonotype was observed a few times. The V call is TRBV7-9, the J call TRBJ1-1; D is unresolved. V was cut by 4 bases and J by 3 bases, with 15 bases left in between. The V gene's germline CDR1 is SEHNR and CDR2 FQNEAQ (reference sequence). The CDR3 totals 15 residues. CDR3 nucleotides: TGTGCCAGCAGCTCCCAGAGACGTGGGGACACTGAAGCTTTCTTT. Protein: CASSSQRRGDTEAFF.

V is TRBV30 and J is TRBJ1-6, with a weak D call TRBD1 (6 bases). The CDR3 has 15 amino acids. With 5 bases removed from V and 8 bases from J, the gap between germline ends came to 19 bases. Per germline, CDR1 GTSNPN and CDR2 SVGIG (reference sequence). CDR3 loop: CAWSGGHYRDSPLHF. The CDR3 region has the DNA TGTGCCTGGTCCGGCGGTCACTACAGGGATTCACCCCTCCACTTT.

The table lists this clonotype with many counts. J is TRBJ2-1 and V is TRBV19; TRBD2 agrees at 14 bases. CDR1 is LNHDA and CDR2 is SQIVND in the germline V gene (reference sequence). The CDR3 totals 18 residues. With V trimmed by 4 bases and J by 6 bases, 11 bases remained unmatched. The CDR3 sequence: CASSRRLTSGGAGNEQFF. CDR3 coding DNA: TGTGCCAGTAGTAGACGCTTGACTAGCGGGGGGGCGGGCAATGAGCAGTTCTTC.

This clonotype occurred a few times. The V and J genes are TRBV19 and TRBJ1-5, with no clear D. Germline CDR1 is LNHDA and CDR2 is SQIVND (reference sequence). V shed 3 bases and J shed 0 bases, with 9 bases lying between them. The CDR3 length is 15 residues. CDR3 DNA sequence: TGTGCCAGTAGTATGGACGGTGATAGCAATCAGCCCCAGCATTTT. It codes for CASSMDGDSNQPQHF.

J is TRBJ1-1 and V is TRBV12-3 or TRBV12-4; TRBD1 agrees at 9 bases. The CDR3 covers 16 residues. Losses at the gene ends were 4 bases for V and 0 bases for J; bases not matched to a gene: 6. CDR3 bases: TGTGCCAGCAGTTGGGACAGGGAGAGGATGAACACTGAAGCTTTCTTT. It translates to CASSWDRERMNTEAFF.

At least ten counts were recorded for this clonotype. CDR3: CATSGRDTYEQYF. CDR3 nucleotides: TGTGCCACCAGCGGACGGGACACCTACGAGCAGTACTTC. This chain links TRBV15 with TRBJ2-7, with D perhaps matching TRBD1 (6 bases). The V end was cut by 5 bases, the J end by 2 bases, with 10 bases between. CDR1 LNHNV and CDR2 YYDKDF come from the germline V gene (reference sequence). The CDR3 is 13 residues long.

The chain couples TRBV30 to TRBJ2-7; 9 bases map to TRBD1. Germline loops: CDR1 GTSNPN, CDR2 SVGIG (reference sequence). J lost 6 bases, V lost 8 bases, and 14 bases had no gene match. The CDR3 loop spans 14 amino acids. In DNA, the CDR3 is TGTGCCAGTAGTAGGCGACAGGGGGAAGGCGAGCAGTACTTC. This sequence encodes CASSRRQGEGEQYF.